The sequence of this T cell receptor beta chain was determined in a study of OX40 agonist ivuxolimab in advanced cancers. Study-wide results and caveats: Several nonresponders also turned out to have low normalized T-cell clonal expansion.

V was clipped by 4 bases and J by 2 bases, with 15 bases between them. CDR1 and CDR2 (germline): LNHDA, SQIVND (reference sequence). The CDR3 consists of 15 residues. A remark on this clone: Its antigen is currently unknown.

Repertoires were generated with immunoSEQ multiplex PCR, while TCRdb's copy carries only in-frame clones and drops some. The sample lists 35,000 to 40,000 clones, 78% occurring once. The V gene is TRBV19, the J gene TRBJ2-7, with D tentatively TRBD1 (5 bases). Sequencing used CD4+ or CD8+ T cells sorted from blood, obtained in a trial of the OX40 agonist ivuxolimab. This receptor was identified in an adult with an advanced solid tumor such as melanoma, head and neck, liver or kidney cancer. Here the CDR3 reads CASSTAGASTYEQYF. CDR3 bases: TGTGCCAGTAGTACCGCTGGGGCATCTACCTACGAGCAGTACTTC.